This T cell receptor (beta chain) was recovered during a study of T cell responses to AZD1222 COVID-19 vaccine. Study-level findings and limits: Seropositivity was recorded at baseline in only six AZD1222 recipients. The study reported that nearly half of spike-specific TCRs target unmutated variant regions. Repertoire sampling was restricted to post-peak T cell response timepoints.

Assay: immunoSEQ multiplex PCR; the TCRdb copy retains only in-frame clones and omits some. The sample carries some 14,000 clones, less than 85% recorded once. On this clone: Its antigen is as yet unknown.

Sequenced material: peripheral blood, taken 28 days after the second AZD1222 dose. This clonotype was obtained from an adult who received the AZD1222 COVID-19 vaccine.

The CDR3 nucleotides are TGCGCCAGCAGCTTGGTCAGGGCGGGGGCTGAGCAGTTCTTC. Translating it yields CASSLVRAGAEQFF. The chain recombines TRBV5-1 with TRBJ2-1, with D perhaps matching TRBD2 (7 bases). Per germline, CDR1 SGHRS and CDR2 YFSETQ. The CDR3 extends over 14 amino acids. V was cut by 0 bases and J by 9 bases, with 13 bases left in between.